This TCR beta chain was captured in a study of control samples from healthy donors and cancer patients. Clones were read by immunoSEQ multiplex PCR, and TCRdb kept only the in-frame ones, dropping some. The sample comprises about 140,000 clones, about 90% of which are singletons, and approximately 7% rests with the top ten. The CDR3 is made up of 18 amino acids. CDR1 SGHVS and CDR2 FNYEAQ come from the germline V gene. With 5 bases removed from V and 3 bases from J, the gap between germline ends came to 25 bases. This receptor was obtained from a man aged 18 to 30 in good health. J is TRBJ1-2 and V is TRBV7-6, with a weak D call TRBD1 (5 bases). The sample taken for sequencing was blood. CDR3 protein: CASSPIGSQGEGDYGYTF. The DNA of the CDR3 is TGTGCCAGCAGCCCTATCGGGTCTCAGGGCGAAGGGGACTATGGCTACACCTTC.